These T cell receptor beta chains were read from a single sample in a study of graft-versus-host responses after intestinal transplantation. Sequencing used immunoSEQ multiplex PCR; TCRdb keeps in-frame clones, though not all of them. The table lists 95,000 to 150,000 clones, 85% to 95% of them singletons, with around 0.12% in the top ten. Their specific antigens are unknown. This sample comprised unstimulated CD4+ T cells sorted from spleen or lymph node cells, obtained before intestinal transplant. These receptors came from a human donor who received an intestinal transplant. CDR3s include the opening cysteine and the closing phenylalanine or tryptophan.

cdr3_aa	v_call	j_call
CASSPWTWGTEAFF	TRBV9	TRBJ1-1
CASSRADTDTQYF	TRBV28	TRBJ2-3
CASSQGSPADQPQHF	TRBV27	TRBJ1-5
CASSPPAGGNEQFF	TRBV18	TRBJ2-1
CASSGGVAGGPGSSTDTQYF	TRBV6-1	TRBJ2-3
CASSKVERERYEQYF	TRBV21-1	TRBJ2-7
CASSSLAISSYNEQFF	TRBV5-4	TRBJ2-1
CASSQGGGLAGQETQYF	TRBV18	TRBJ2-5
CASSERGQPQHF	TRBV19	TRBJ1-5
CASSFSPLSSGNTIYF	TRBV6-5	TRBJ1-3
CASSPPVQKWQAFF	TRBV18	TRBJ1-1
CASSPTGGENQPQHF	TRBV18	TRBJ1-5
CASSLVARSGYTF	TRBV7-2	TRBJ1-2
CASSLGNGLAGEKNEQFF	TRBV7-3	TRBJ2-1
CASSRWTSGRRSPDTQYF	TRBV7-3	TRBJ2-3
CASHVRGSDEQYF	TRBV5-1	TRBJ2-7
CASSLAGGVGEQYF	TRBV7-3	TRBJ2-7
CASSLGGTSNQPQHF	TRBV5-1	TRBJ1-5
CASSKGGGTGVGTNTEAFF	TRBV21-1	TRBJ1-1
CASSQALAGGSEQFF	TRBV14	TRBJ2-1
CASSYSHRDYGYTF	TRBV6-6	TRBJ1-2
CASSPSGLAGPSSYNEQFF	TRBV7-9	TRBJ2-1
CASSVGASYVSNEQFF	TRBV9	TRBJ2-1
CASRKGEAPRTDTQYF	TRBV9	TRBJ2-3
CATPGHSPDTQYF	TRBV28	TRBJ2-3
CASSRRLAGDPYEQYF	TRBV4-2	TRBJ2-7
CASSLGSGEKLFF	TRBV11-2	TRBJ1-4
CASSLVHPRETQYF	TRBV5-1	TRBJ2-5
CASSIGLAGITDTQYF	TRBV19	TRBJ2-3
CAWTPDRTYYGYTF	TRBV30	TRBJ1-2
CASSEALGGGETQYF	TRBV6-1	TRBJ2-5
CASSGSLTSGAYQETQYF	TRBV2	TRBJ2-5
CASSLKAGGETQYF	TRBV5-1	TRBJ2-5